The 19 T cell receptor beta chains reported below all come from one sample, sequenced in a study of T cell changes during pregnancy in multiple sclerosis. Assay used: immunoSEQ multiplex PCR; TCRdb lists only in-frame clones, some missing. The sample has under 60,000 clones; around 94% are singletons. Sequences were derived from CD4+ T cells from peripheral blood mononuclear cells, sampled in the third trimester of pregnancy. The receptor set was obtained from a female donor with multiple sclerosis, enrolled in a pregnancy study.

The chain uses TRBV5-4 and TRBJ2-1; D remains unclear. Deletions cut 0 bases from V and 0 bases from J, with 7 bases between. The CDR3 spans 15 residues. Per germline, CDR1 SGHNT and CDR2 YYREEE (reference sequence). CDR3 region: CASSLDVSSYNEQFF. In DNA, the CDR3 is TGTGCCAGCAGCTTGGACGTCAGCTCCTACAATGAGCAGTTCTTC.

The rearrangement links TRBV6-6 to TRBJ1-2; 9 bases are shared with TRBD1. Germline V gives CDR1 MNHNY, CDR2 SVGAGI (reference sequence). The CDR3 is made up of 15 amino acids. J lost 5 bases, V lost 7 bases, and 11 bases had no gene match. CDR3 loop: CASTITGGDWYGYTF. For the CDR3, the DNA is TGTGCCAGCACTATAACAGGGGGCGATTGGTATGGCTACACCTTC.

The chain employs TRBV7-2 and TRBJ2-3; perhaps TRBD2 as D (6 bases). V lost 6 bases, J lost 5 bases, and 15 bases lay in between. CDR1 is SGHTA, CDR2 FQGNSA, per germline. There are 14 residues in the CDR3. The CDR3 region is CASRSTSNGDTQYF. Written as DNA, the CDR3 is TGTGCCAGCAGGTCTACTAGCAACGGAGATACGCAGTATTTT.

The gene calls are TRBV5-4 and TRBJ1-2; TRBD1 might be the D (5 bases). The CDR3 runs to 12 residues. CDR1 and CDR2 (germline): SGHNT, YYREEE (reference sequence). The V and J ends lost 6 bases and 8 bases respectively, with 14 bases between them. The CDR3 sequence: CASNLRGGGYTF. The CDR3 DNA is TGTGCCAGCAACCTTAGGGGCGGCGGCTACACCTTC.

The rearrangement links TRBV14 to TRBJ1-2; 12 bases match TRBD1. This CDR3 is 15 amino acids long. The germline V gene has CDR1 SGHDN and CDR2 FVKESK. After removal of 2 bases from V and 4 bases from J, the junction contained 2 bases not matched to a gene. The CDR3 DNA reads as TGTGCCAGCAGCCAATGGGACAGGGGGCTCTATGGCTACACCTTC. It encodes CASSQWDRGLYGYTF.

The rearrangement uses TRBV5-1 and TRBJ1-2; 8 bases are a match to TRBD1. This CDR3 spans 14 amino acids. The germline V gene encodes CDR1 SGHRS and CDR2 YFSETQ. V was pared by 4 bases and J by 6 bases, with 8 bases of the junction left unmatched. The CDR3 DNA is TGCGCCAGCAGCATCTCAGGGGGCAGGGATGGCTACACCTTC. Its translation: CASSISGGRDGYTF.

CDR3 coding DNA: TGCGCCAGCAGCTTGTCAGGGGCCGGCTATGGCTACACCTTC. Its protein is CASSLSGAGYGYTF. The rearrangement joins TRBV5-1 to TRBJ1-2, with D possibly being TRBD1 (6 bases). Germline loops: CDR1 SGHRS, CDR2 YFSETQ. Trimming shortened V by 1 base and J by 4 bases, and 11 bases separated the two germline ends. This CDR3 comprises 14 residues.

This CDR3 is CASFSGHGYTF. The DNA for the CDR3 is TGTGCCAGCTTTTCTGGCCATGGCTACACCTTC. This chain links TRBV6-6 with TRBJ1-2, with D unclear. Germline assignment: CDR1 MNHNY and CDR2 SVGAGI (reference sequence). Trimming took 8 bases from V and 6 from J, leaving 10 bases between them. The CDR3 sequence is 11 residues long.

The CDR3 spells CASSGLAGDTQYF. For the CDR3, the DNA is TGTGCCAGCAGTGGCCTAGCGGGAGATACGCAGTATTTT. This chain connects TRBV2 to TRBJ2-3, with 8 bases lining up with TRBD2. J was trimmed by 5 bases and V by 4 bases; bases with no gene match: 2. The CDR3 has 13 residues. Germline V gene lookup returns CDR1 SNHLY and CDR2 FYNNEI. Filled out from reference TRBV2 and TRBJ2-3, the complete variable domain reads EPEVTQTPSHQVTQMGQEVILRCVPISNHLYFYWYRQILGQKVEFLVSFYNNEISEKSEIFDDQFSVERPDGSNFTLKIRSTKLEDSAMYFCASSGLAGDTQYFGPGTRLTVL.

This chain uses TRBV11-1 with TRBJ2-7; tentative D call: TRBD1 (6 bases). V lost 2 bases and J 2 bases, leaving 7 bases between the germline ends. Germline CDR1 SGHAT, CDR2 FQDESV (reference sequence). There are 13 residues in the CDR3. CDR3 sequence: CASSLTGTYEQYF. In nucleotides, the CDR3 is TGTGCCAGCAGCTTAACAGGGACCTACGAGCAGTACTTC.

This chain connects TRBV7-2 to TRBJ1-2; D might be TRBD1 (5 bases). Germline lookup yields CDR1 SGHTA and CDR2 FQGNSA. This CDR3 has 15 amino acids. Trimming shortened V by 1 base and J by 5 bases, and 14 bases separated the two germline ends. Here the CDR3 reads CASSLEGGGDYGYTF. The CDR3 bases are TGTGCCAGCAGCTTAGAAGGCGGAGGGGATTATGGCTACACCTTC. The whole variable domain, remainder taken from reference TRBV7-2 and TRBJ1-2, is GAGVSQSPSNKVTEKGKDVELRCDPISGHTALYWYRQSLGQGLEFLIYFQGNSAPDKSGLPSDRFSAERTGGSVSTLTIQRTQQEDSAVYLCASSLEGGGDYGYTFGSGTRLTVV.

This clone has a single count. The chain joins TRBV6-5 to TRBJ2-7; D perhaps matches TRBD2 (6 bases). Germline CDR1 MNHEY, CDR2 SVGAGI. Trimming stripped 4 bases from V and 3 bases from J, with 7 bases between. The CDR3 covers 12 residues. CDR3 nucleotide sequence: TGTGCCAGCAGTTTGGGGGGCTACGAGCAGTACTTC. Its protein is CASSLGGYEQYF.

The chain carries TRBV7-8 and TRBJ1-5; no clear D. Trimming pared 5 bases from V and 5 bases from J, leaving 10 bases between. Germline V gene lookup returns CDR1 SGHVS and CDR2 FQNEAQ. The CDR3 covers 13 residues. As DNA, the CDR3 is TGTGCCAGCAGCATTTCTCCCCATCAGCCCCAGCATTTT. Translated, it gives CASSISPHQPQHF.

The chain recombines TRBV9 with TRBJ1-1; D gene unclear. V dropped 0 bases and J dropped 4 bases, with 7 bases sitting between them. This CDR3 spans 13 amino acids. Germline-derived CDR1 and CDR2 are SGDLS and YYNGEE. CDR3 in DNA: TGTGCCAGCAGCGTAGGATCGGGCACTGAAGCTTTCTTT. Its protein product is CASSVGSGTEAFF.

This clone was seen once. The chain employs TRBV2 and TRBJ1-4, with a tentative D call TRBD1 (6 bases). V lost 6 bases to trimming and J lost 3 bases, with 11 bases between them. Germline lookup yields CDR1 SNHLY and CDR2 FYNNEI. CDR3 length: 14 residues. In DNA, the CDR3 is TGTGCCAGCAGCGGGACACTGGCTAATGAAAAACTGTTTTTT. It translates to CASSGTLANEKLFF.

The chain uses TRBV7-9 and TRBJ2-7; 7 positions agree with TRBD2. The germline CDR1 and CDR2 sequences are SEHNR and FQNEAQ (reference sequence). The ends lost 6 bases at V and 1 base at J; junction bases unmatched: 6. The CDR3 is 14 amino acids. This CDR3 is CASSRGLDSYEQYF. The CDR3 DNA follows: TGTGCCAGCAGTCGCGGACTAGATTCCTACGAGCAGTACTTC. The entire variable domain, with the rest obtained from reference TRBV7-9 and TRBJ2-7, is as follows: DTGVSQNPRHKITKRGQNVTFRCDPISEHNRLYWYRQTLGQGPEFLTYFQNEAQLEKSRLLSDRFSAERPKGSFSTLEIQRTEQGDSAMYLCASSRGLDSYEQYFGPGTRLTVT.

The chain carries TRBV25-1 and TRBJ1-2, with D perhaps TRBD1 (6 bases). Germline assignment: CDR1 MGHDK and CDR2 SYGVNS. Trimming cost V 3 bases and J 7 bases, with 15 bases left between them. This CDR3 spans 14 amino acids. CDR3 DNA: TGTGCCAGCAGTGATGTCTACAGGGTCCGTGGCTACACCTTC. This gives the protein CASSDVYRVRGYTF.

This rearrangement joins TRBV9 to TRBJ2-2, with 10 bases fitting TRBD1. CDR3 length: 15 amino acids. J gave up 7 bases and V 3 bases, and 6 bases lay outside the gene matches. CDR1 is SGDLS and CDR2 is YYNGEE in the germline V gene. The CDR3: CASSDVGQGSGELFF. CDR3 DNA sequence: TGTGCCAGCAGCGACGTGGGACAGGGGAGCGGGGAGCTGTTTTTT.

The V call is TRBV6-1, the J call TRBJ2-5; 9 nucleotides match TRBD2. The CDR3 runs to 13 residues. Germline V CDR1 and CDR2: MNHNS, SASEGT. V shed 5 bases and J 5 bases; nucleotides not matched to a gene: 3. As DNA, the CDR3 is TGTGCCAGCAGTCTAAGCGGGAGGGAGACCCAGTACTTC. It translates to CASSLSGRETQYF.